Listed below are T cell receptor beta chains from one sample, sequenced in a study of CD8+CD57+ T cells in acquired aplastic anemia. TCRdb analysed the reads with MiXCR anew, one entry per CDR3 protein. The sample carries about 180,000 distinct CDR3 sequences, around 50% recorded once. The source material was sorted CD4+, CD8+, or CD8+CD57+ T cells (not recorded which) from PBMCs. The receptors were sampled from a human donor with aplastic anemia. Each CDR3 is given with its conserved first and last residue. The order of the fields is clone size, J gene, D gene, V gene, CDR3 DNA, CDR3 protein. The D gene is left open where the match is weak. Size values are once, few and many counts, or a class for expanded clones, and some rows have none.

- | TRBJ1-2 | - | TRBV9 | TGTGCCAGCAGCGCTCGAGGCGGGGCGGAGGGCTACACCTTC | CASSARGGAEGYTF
many | TRBJ1-2 | - | TRBV10-1 | TGCGCCAGGTTGATATATGGCTACACCTTC | CARLIYGYTF
- | TRBJ2-7 | - | TRBV5-8 | TGTGCCAGCAGCCCGGGGGGCCCCCTCACCTACGAGCAGTACTTC | CASSPGGPLTYEQYF
many | TRBJ2-7 | - | TRBV2 | TGTGCCAGCAGGGGGGGCACCCAGGGGGTCGAGCAGTACTTC | CASRGGTQGVEQYF
- | TRBJ2-7 | - | TRBV19 | TGTGCCAGTAGTATCGGGGGGCGCGGTACCGAGCAGTACTTC | CASSIGGRGTEQYF
- | TRBJ2-7 | - | TRBV14 | TGTGCCAGACTACAGGGCCCGACCAAGTACTTC | CARLQGPTKYF
many | TRBJ2-7 | - | TRBV6-1 | TGTGCCAGCATGATGATAGCGCTTACCTACGAGCAGTACTTC | CASMMIALTYEQYF
many | TRBJ2-3 | TRBD1 | TRBV15 | TGTGCCACCAGCAGGTTTACGGGACAGGGAGGAGATACGCAGTATTTT | CATSRFTGQGGDTQYF
- | TRBJ2-5 | - | TRBV20-1 | TGCAGTGCTAGATGGGAGACCCAGTACTTC | CSARWETQYF
many | TRBJ1-1 | - | TRBV29-1 | TGCAGCGTTGACGGACAGCCCAACACTGAAGCTTTCTTT | CSVDGQPNTEAFF
- | TRBJ2-7 | - | TRBV5-6 | TGTGCCAGCAGCTCAACCCCCGCATCGACCTACGAGCAGTACTTC | CASSSTPASTYEQYF
- | TRBJ2-3 | TRBD2 | TRBV13 | TGTGCCAGCAGCTTAACAGGACTAGCGGGGGGCGGGGCGGATACGCAGTATTTT | CASSLTGLAGGGADTQYF
many | TRBJ2-1 | TRBD2 | TRBV4-2 | TGTGCCAGCAGCCGACCGGGACTATTGAATGAGCAGTTCTTC | CASSRPGLLNEQFF
many | TRBJ2-7 | - | TRBV5-6 | TGTGCCAGCAGGTCGGGTCGGGCTGCCTACGAGCAGTACTTC | CASRSGRAAYEQYF
many | TRBJ1-5 | TRBD1 | TRBV19 | TGTGCCAGTAGTATGGACAGGGGCGTTCAGCCCCAGCATTTT | CASSMDRGVQPQHF
many | TRBJ1-4 | - | TRBV5-1 | TGCGCCAGCAGCTTGGAGGACTCAACTAATGAAAAACTGTTTTTT | CASSLEDSTNEKLFF
few | TRBJ2-1 | TRBD1 | TRBV20-1 | TGCAGTGCTAGACAGGACAGGGCCCGGGTTGAGCAGTTCTTC | CSARQDRARVEQFF
- | TRBJ2-1 | TRBD2 | TRBV24-1 | TGTGCCACCAGTGCTAGCGGGAGAGAAGAGCAGTTCTTC | CATSASGREEQFF
many | TRBJ1-1 | - | TRBV29-1 | TGCAGCGTTGACAGGGGCGCTGAAGCTTTCTTT | CSVDRGAEAFF
many | TRBJ2-1 | - | TRBV7-3 | TGTGCCAGCAGCTTCTCGGGGGCGGGCAATGAGCAGTTCTTC | CASSFSGAGNEQFF
- | TRBJ2-1 | - | TRBV7-3 | TGTGCTAGCAGCTTAATCGCAGGCAACAATGAGCAGTTCTTC | CASSLIAGNNEQFF
few | TRBJ1-2 | TRBD1 | TRBV11-2 | TGTGCCAGCAGCCGGGACCCCGGGACAGACTATGGCTACACCTTC | CASSRDPGTDYGYTF
many | TRBJ2-1 | - | TRBV20-1 | TGCAGTGCTAGATCGGGTGTGGCTAACAATGAGCAGTTCTTC | CSARSGVANNEQFF
many | TRBJ2-3 | TRBD2 | TRBV11-1 | TGTGCCAGCAGCTACTTATCGGGGGGGCGCACAGATACGCAGTATTTT | CASSYLSGGRTDTQYF
once | TRBJ2-1 | - | TRBV9 | TGTGCCAGCAGCGTACTAGGGCAGGGAGGCAATGAGCAGTTCTTC | CASSVLGQGGNEQFF
few | TRBJ1-4 | - | TRBV2 | TGTGCCAGCAGTTTAGCCGGGGGGAATGAAAAACTGTTTTTT | CASSLAGGNEKLFF
- | TRBJ2-6 | TRBD1 | TRBV19 | TGTGCCAGTAGTAGAGGGGGCGGTTTGGGGGCCAACGTCCTGACTTTC | CASSRGGGLGANVLTF
- | TRBJ2-7 | TRBD2 | TRBV7-2 | TGTGCCAGCTTGGGGGGGGAGGGCCGTAACGAGCAGTACTTC | CASLGGEGRNEQYF
many | TRBJ1-5 | - | TRBV10-2 | TGCGCCAGCCAATATCAGCCCCAGCATTTT | CASQYQPQHF
- | TRBJ1-1 | - | TRBV10-3 | TGTGCCAGCAGTGAGCTGGGGGGTACAGCTTTCTTT | CASSELGGTAFF
many | TRBJ1-1 | - | TRBV5-1 | TGTGCCAGCAGCTTGGGGGGCGCGGACACTGAAGCTTTCTTT | CASSLGGADTEAFF
few | TRBJ1-6 | TRBD1 | TRBV5-1 | TGCGCCAGCAGCACACAGGGGGCGTACAATTCACCCCTCCACTTT | CASSTQGAYNSPLHF
- | TRBJ1-5 | - | TRBV2 | TGTGCCAGCAGTGAAGGCATCGGTAATCAGCCCCAGCATTTT | CASSEGIGNQPQHF
once | TRBJ1-2 | - | TRBV2 | - | CASRPERGAFFGYTF
many | TRBJ1-2 | TRBD1 | TRBV3-1 | TGTGCCAGCAGCCAAGATCTGAGACAGGGGGATGGCTACACCTTC | CASSQDLRQGDGYTF
- | TRBJ1-5 | TRBD1 | TRBV24-1 | TGTGCCACCAGCATGGGACAGGGGGGCAATCAGCCCCAGCATTTT | CATSMGQGGNQPQHF
- | TRBJ1-6 | TRBD1 | TRBV10-1 | TGCGCCAGCAGCCGCGGGACAGGGGCAGATTCACCCCTCCACTTT | CASSRGTGADSPLHF
- | TRBJ1-2 | - | TRBV10-3 | TGTGCCATCAGTGGTGGTTGGAGGGTCACGGGTGGCTACACCTTC | CAISGGWRVTGGYTF
few | TRBJ2-7 | - | TRBV28 | TGTGCCAGCCGGGGTTCGGGCTCCTACGAGCAGTACTTC | CASRGSGSYEQYF